This TCR beta chain was documented in a study of cytomegalovirus exposure and HLA in healthy donors. Study-wide background: Clustering assigned about 80% of the approximately 430 genotyped donors to the Caucasian-associated ancestry cluster.

This CDR3 has 15 residues. In germline, CDR1 is MNHNY, CDR2 SVGAGI (reference sequence). The ends were cut back, 6 bases at V and 6 bases at J, with 17 bases in the middle. Findings and limits, study-wide: Exclusion as indistinguishable affected some V segments, including TRBV6-2 and TRBV6-3. According to an earlier analysis, most TCR beta V segments yielded productive rearrangements about 87% or about 30% of the time.

PCR used 60 Vbeta primers and 13 Jbeta primers. Authors' processing steps: In a later analysis, of 70 million to 85 million unique beta chains, roughly 10 million appeared in at least two donors. The protocol was immunoSEQ multiplex PCR, while the TCRdb copy is restricted to in-frame clones and leaves out a portion. That table gives V, J and clone size, and the DNA gave D and trimming. The sample yields approximately 100,000 clones, 9.4% seen once. As for this clone: The antigen is undetermined.

Sequenced sample: PBMCs. The V call is TRBV6-6, the J call TRBJ2-2, with TRBD2 as a possible D gene (6 bases). This TCR was sampled from a man aged 45 to 65 in good health and CMV-seropositive. CDR3 sequence reads: CASSGREPSPGELFF. The CDR3 DNA follows: TGTGCCAGCAGCGGACGGGAGCCTTCTCCCGGGGAGCTGTTTTTT.